Below, 8 T cell receptor beta chains from the same sample are listed, as sequenced in a study of cytomegalovirus exposure and HLA in healthy donors. PCR used 60 Vbeta primers and 13 Jbeta primers. Clones were sequenced by immunoSEQ multiplex PCR, and TCRdb holds only the in-frame ones, with some missing. The sample carries some 140,000 clones, 72% recorded once. The sample taken for sequencing was PBMCs. The receptors come from a man aged 45-65 years in good health and CMV-seropositive.

The chain recombines TRBV18 with TRBJ2-7; D is undetermined. The CDR3 runs to 15 residues. Trimming pared 5 bases from V and 2 bases from J, leaving 16 bases between. In germline, CDR1 is KGHSH, CDR2 LQKENI. Written as DNA, the CDR3 is TGTGCCAGCTCAAAAACCGGAGCCGCCGCCTACGAGCAGTACTTC. Residues: CASSKTGAAAYEQYF. The whole variable domain, remainder taken from reference TRBV18 and TRBJ2-7, is NAGVMQNPRHLVRRRGQEARLRCSPMKGHSHVYWYRQLPEEGLKFMVYLQKENIIDESGMPKERFSAEFPKEGPSILRIQQVVRGDSAAYFCASSKTGAAAYEQYFGPGTRLTVT.

This sequence joins TRBV10-1 and TRBJ2-1; a possible D gene is TRBD1 (6 bases). Trimming shortened V by 1 base and J by 4 bases, and 11 bases separated the two germline ends. Per germline, CDR1 WNHNN and CDR2 SYGVQD (reference sequence). The CDR3 is 15 amino acids. In nucleotides, the CDR3 is TGCGCCAGCAGTGAGTTTGGGACAAATTACAATGAGCAGTTCTTC. Protein product: CASSEFGTNYNEQFF.

On this clone: In the same sample, other DNA sequences code for this CDR3. The chain combines TRBV6-5 with TRBJ2-7, with 10 bases fitting TRBD2. V lost 5 bases, J lost 5 bases, and 6 bases stayed unmatched. This CDR3 is 14 amino acids long. Germline V lookup: CDR1 MNHEY, CDR2 SVGAGI. The CDR3 protein is CASSLQLAGDEQYF. CDR3 sequence (DNA): TGTGCCAGCAGTCTACAGCTAGCGGGAGACGAGCAGTACTTC.

The rearrangement joins TRBV4-1 to TRBJ1-4; D gene uncertain. Germline CDR1 MGHRA, CDR2 YSYEKL. The length of the CDR3 is 16 residues. V lost 0 bases and J lost 7, with 15 bases in between. CDR3 in DNA: TGCGCCAGCAGCCAAGATGGCGGCGGCGCGGGTGAAAAACTGTTTTTT. Its protein is CASSQDGGGAGEKLFF.

J is TRBJ1-1 and V is TRBV2, with D possibly TRBD1 on 5 matching bases. The length of the CDR3 is 13 residues. The V and J ends lost 10 bases and 4 bases respectively, with 16 bases between them. Germline loops: CDR1 SNHLY, CDR2 FYNNEI. CDR3 amino acids: CAITMGEATEAFF. CDR3 nucleotides: TGTGCCATCACGATGGGGGAGGCCACTGAAGCTTTCTTT.

This clone was observed at least ten times. The chain uses TRBV6-4 and TRBJ2-2, with 8 nucleotides matching TRBD2. CDR1 MRHNA and CDR2 SNTAGT come from the germline V gene. The CDR3 covers 14 residues. The V segment lost 4 bases and the J segment 4 bases; nucleotides outside the gene matches: 2. The DNA of the CDR3 is TGTGCCAGCAGTGCCGGGACTAGCACCGGGGAGCTGTTTTTT. Translated, it gives CASSAGTSTGELFF.

The chain recombines TRBV19 with TRBJ2-5; TRBD2 matches 10 bases. The CDR3 length is 17 residues. Germline V lookup: CDR1 LNHDA, CDR2 SQIVND (reference sequence). The V gene end was trimmed by 10 bases and the J gene end by 1 base; junction bases not matched to a gene: 15. CDR3 sequence reads: CATSLGGSGRAQETQYF. The CDR3 coding sequence is TGTGCCACCAGTCTAGGGGGAAGCGGGAGGGCCCAAGAGACCCAGTACTTC.

The chain joins TRBV28 to TRBJ1-1, with D hard to call. V was trimmed by 1 base and J by 11 bases, leaving 11 bases between them. The length of the CDR3 is 12 residues. Germline CDR1 reads MDHEN; CDR2 reads SYDVKM. CDR3 DNA sequence: TGTGCCAGCAGTTTATCCGGGATGGTGGCTTTCTTT. Translation gives CASSLSGMVAFF.